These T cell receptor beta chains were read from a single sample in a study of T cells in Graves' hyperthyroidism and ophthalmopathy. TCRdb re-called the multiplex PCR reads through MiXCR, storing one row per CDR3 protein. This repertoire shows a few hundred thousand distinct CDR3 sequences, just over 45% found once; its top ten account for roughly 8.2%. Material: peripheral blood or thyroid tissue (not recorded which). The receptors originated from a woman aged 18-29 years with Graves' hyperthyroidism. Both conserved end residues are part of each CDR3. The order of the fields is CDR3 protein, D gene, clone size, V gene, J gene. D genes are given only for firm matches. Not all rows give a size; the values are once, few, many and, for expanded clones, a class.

CSLFRGTGGDEQYF	TRBD1	-	TRBV29-1	TRBJ2-7
CASSPFLEGHYEQYF	-	few	TRBV5-1	TRBJ2-7
CASSLGGGGINQPQHF	-	many	TRBV7-9	TRBJ1-5
CASSLDRTVYDSPLHF	-	many	TRBV5-1	TRBJ1-6
CASSLQGYNSPLHF	-	many	TRBV7-2	TRBJ1-6
CACGGNTEAFF	-	once	TRBV6-5	TRBJ1-1
CASSFQGSYEQYF	-	many	TRBV7-9	TRBJ2-7
CASSLTGDIYTF	-	few	TRBV5-1	TRBJ1-2
CSALRARGGSEKLFF	-	-	TRBV20-1	TRBJ1-4
CASSPYGGGEAFF	-	-	TRBV7-8	TRBJ1-1
CAISEIRLMNTEAFF	-	many	TRBV10-3	TRBJ1-1
CASSQASVGLWDRVDRDTEAFF	TRBD1	few	TRBV14	TRBJ1-1
CASSLRAGTGGYEQYF	TRBD1	few	TRBV5-1	TRBJ2-7
CASKTQGSSGANVLTF	-	-	TRBV19	TRBJ2-6